Listed here is a single TCR beta chain. This sample stems from a study of cytomegalovirus exposure and HLA in healthy donors. Germline V CDR1 and CDR2: SEHNR, FQNEAQ (reference sequence). The CDR3 contains 15 residues. V shed 5 bases and J shed 5 bases, with 19 bases lying between them. PCR employed 60 Vbeta and 13 Jbeta primers. The method was immunoSEQ multiplex PCR; TCRdb's version includes in-frame clones alone and lacks a portion of them. The table shows under 250,000 clones, with around 80% occurring only once. This sequence joins TRBV7-9 and TRBJ2-7, with D possibly matching TRBD2 (6 bases). This TCR derives from a boy younger than 18 in good health and CMV-seronegative. Sequencing was performed on PBMCs. CDR3 loop: CASSVRKEGTHEQYF. CDR3 DNA: TGTGCCAGCAGCGTACGAAAGGAGGGGACCCACGAGCAGTACTTC. The entire variable domain, with the rest obtained from reference TRBV7-9 and TRBJ2-7, is as follows: DTGVSQNPRHKITKRGQNVTFRCDPISEHNRLYWYRQTLGQGPEFLTYFQNEAQLEKSRLLSDRFSAERPKGSFSTLEIQRTEQGDSAMYLCASSVRKEGTHEQYFGPGTRLTVT.